The TCR beta chain described here comes from a study of CD8 T cells in ankylosing spondylitis. The table lists this clonotype with a few counts. No antigen is known for it. General observations from the study: The clones that were linked to disease were reported to be significantly enriched in matched synovial fluid samples from ankylosing spondylitis patients. There was a TCR beta motif, made of several highly homologous variants, that appeared characteristic of ankylosing spondylitis blood.

The CDR3 length is 13 residues. V was trimmed by 0 bases and J by 5 bases, leaving 8 bases between them. One entry per CDR3 protein, called by TCRdb with MiXCR from the 5' RACE reads. The data show roughly 280,000 distinct CDR3 sequences, with around 18% seen just once and 7.5% to 9% held by the top ten. The clonotype was recovered from a male donor with ankylosing spondylitis or in good health (not recorded which). Sequenced material: blood, either unsorted or a sorted T cell fraction (not recorded which). This chain links TRBV12-3 or TRBV12-4 with TRBJ2-7; TRBD1 might be the D (5 bases). DNA for the CDR3: TGTGCCAGCAGTTTAGCGCAGGGCAACGAGCAGTACGTC. As protein: CASSLAQGNEQYV.